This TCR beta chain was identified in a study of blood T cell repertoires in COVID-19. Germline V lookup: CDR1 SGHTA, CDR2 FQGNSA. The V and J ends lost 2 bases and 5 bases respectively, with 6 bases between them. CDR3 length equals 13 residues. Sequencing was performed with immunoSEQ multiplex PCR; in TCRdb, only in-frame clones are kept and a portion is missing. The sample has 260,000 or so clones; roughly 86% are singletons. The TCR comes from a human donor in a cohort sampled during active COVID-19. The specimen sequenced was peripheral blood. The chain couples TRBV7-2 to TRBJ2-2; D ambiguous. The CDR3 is CASSLHRTGELFF. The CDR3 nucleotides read TGTGCCAGCAGCTTACATAGAACCGGGGAGCTGTTTTTT.